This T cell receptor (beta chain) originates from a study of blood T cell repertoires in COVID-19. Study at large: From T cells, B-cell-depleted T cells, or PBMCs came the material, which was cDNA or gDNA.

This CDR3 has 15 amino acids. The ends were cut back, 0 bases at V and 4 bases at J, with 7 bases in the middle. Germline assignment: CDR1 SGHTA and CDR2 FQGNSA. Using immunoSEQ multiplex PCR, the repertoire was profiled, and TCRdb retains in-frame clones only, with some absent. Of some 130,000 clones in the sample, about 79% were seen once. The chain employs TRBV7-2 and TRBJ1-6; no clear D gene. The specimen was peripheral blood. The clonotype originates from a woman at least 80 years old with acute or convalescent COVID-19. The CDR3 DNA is TGTGCCAGCAGCTTAGCGCTCAGTTATAATTCACCCCTCCACTTT. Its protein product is CASSLALSYNSPLHF.